Below, one T cell receptor beta chain is given with its context. The CDR3 spans 15 residues. V dropped 5 bases and J dropped 5; count of bases not matched to a gene: 6. Germline-derived CDR1 and CDR2 are SGHVS and FQNEAQ. Produced via immunoSEQ multiplex PCR; TCRdb's table is partial and in-frame only. This sample carries almost 400,000 clones, roughly 86% of them seen once, and the ten largest clones take around 1.7%. This specimen belongs to a study of blood T cell repertoires in COVID-19. This sequence was found in a woman aged 25-40 years who had recovered from COVID-19. V is TRBV7-8 and J is TRBJ2-2; 9 bases align to TRBD1. The sample comprised PBMCs or T cells enriched from blood (not recorded which). The CDR3 coding sequence is TGTGCCAGCAGCCCTGGACAGGGGAGAACCGGGGAGCTGTTTTTT. Translating gives CASSPGQGRTGELFF.